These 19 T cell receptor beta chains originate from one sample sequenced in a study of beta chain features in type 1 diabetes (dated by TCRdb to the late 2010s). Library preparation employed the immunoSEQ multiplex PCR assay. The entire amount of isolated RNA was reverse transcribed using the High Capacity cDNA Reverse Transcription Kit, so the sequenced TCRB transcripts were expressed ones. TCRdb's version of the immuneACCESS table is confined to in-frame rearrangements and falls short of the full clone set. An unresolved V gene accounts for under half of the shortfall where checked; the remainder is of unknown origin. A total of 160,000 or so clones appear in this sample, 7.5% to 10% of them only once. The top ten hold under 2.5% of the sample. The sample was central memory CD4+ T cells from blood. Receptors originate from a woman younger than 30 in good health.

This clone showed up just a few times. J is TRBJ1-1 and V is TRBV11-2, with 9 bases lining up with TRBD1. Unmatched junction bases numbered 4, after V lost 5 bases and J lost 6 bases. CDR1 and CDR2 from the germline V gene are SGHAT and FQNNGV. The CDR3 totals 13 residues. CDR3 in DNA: TGTGCCAGCAGCCGAGGGACAGGGTCTGAAGCTTTCTTT. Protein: CASSRGTGSEAFF. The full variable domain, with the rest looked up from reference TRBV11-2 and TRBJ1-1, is EAGVAQSPRYKIIEKRQSVAFWCNPISGHATLYWYQQILGQGPKLLIQFQNNGVVDDSQLPKDRFSAERLKGVDSTLKIQPAKLEDSAVYLCASSRGTGSEAFFGQGTRLTVV.

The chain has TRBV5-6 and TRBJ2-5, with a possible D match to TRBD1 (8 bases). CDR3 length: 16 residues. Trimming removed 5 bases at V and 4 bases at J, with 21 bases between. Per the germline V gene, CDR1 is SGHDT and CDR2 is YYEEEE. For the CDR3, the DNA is TGTGCCAGCAGGACCTCAAACAACAGGGGGGGAGAGACCCAGTACTTC. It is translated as CASRTSNNRGGETQYF.

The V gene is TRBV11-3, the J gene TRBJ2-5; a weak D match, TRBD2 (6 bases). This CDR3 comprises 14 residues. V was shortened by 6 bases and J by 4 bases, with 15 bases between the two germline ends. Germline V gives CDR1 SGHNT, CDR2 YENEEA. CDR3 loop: CASRSASVGETQYF. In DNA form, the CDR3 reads TGTGCCAGCAGGTCGGCTAGCGTTGGAGAGACCCAGTACTTC.

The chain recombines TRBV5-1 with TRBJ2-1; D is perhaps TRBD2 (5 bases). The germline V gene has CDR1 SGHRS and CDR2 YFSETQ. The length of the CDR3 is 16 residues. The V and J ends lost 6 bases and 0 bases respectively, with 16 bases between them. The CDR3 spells CASTPRVASSYNEQFF. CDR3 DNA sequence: TGCGCCAGCACCCCGCGGGTAGCGTCCTCCTACAATGAGCAGTTCTTC.

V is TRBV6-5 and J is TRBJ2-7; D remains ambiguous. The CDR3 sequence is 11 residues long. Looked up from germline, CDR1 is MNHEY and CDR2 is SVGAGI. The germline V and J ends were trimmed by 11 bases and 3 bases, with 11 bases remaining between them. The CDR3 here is CAPPKVYEQYF. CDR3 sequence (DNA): TGTGCCCCCCCTAAAGTCTACGAGCAGTACTTC.

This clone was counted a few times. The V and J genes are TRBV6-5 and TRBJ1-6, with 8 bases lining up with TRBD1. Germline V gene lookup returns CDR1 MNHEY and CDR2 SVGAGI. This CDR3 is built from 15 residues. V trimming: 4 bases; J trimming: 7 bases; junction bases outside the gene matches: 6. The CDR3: CASSSTGGANSPLHF. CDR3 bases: TGTGCCAGCAGTTCCACAGGGGGGGCCAATTCACCCCTCCACTTT.

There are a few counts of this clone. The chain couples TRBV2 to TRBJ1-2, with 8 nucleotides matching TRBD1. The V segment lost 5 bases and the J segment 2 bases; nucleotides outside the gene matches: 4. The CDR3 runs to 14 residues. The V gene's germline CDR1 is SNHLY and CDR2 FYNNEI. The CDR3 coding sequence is TGTGCCAGCAGTTCGACAGGGGCGAACTATGGCTACACCTTC. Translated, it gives CASSSTGANYGYTF.

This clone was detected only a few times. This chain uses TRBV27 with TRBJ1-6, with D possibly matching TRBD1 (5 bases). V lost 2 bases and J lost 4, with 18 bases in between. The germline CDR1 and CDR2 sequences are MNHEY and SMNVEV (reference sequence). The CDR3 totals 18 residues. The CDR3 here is CASSLTPSGGGYNSPLHF. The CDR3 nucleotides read TGTGCCAGCAGTTTAACCCCCTCCGGGGGAGGGTATAATTCACCCCTCCACTTT.

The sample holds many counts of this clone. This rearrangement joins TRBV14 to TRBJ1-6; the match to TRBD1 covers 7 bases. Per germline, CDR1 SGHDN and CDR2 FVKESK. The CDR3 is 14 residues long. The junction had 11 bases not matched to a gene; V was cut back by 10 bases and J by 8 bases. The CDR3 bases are TGTGCCACCTCCCTACAGGGGCAACATTCACCCCTCCACTTT. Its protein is CATSLQGQHSPLHF.

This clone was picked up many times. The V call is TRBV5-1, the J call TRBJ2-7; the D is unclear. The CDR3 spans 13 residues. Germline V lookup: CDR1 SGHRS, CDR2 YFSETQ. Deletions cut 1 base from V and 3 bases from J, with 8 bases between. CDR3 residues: CASSLNSFYEQYF. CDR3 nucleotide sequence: TGCGCCAGCAGCTTGAACTCCTTCTACGAGCAGTACTTC.

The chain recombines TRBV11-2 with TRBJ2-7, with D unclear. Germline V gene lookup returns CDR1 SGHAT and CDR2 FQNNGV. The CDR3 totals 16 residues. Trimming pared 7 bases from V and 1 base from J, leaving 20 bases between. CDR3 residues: CASTLRSQAISYEQYF. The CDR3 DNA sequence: TGTGCCAGCACCCTAAGGTCCCAAGCGATATCCTACGAGCAGTACTTC. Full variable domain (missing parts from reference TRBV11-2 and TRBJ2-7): EAGVAQSPRYKIIEKRQSVAFWCNPISGHATLYWYQQILGQGPKLLIQFQNNGVVDDSQLPKDRFSAERLKGVDSTLKIQPAKLEDSAVYLCASTLRSQAISYEQYFGPGTRLTVT.

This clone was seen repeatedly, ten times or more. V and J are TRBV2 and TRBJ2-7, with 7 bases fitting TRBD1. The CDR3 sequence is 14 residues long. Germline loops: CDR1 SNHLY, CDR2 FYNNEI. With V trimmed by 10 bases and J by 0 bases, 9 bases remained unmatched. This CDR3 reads CATTRDSSSYEQYF. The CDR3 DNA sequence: TGTGCCACCACTCGGGACAGCAGCTCCTACGAGCAGTACTTC. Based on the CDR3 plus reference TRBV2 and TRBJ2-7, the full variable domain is EPEVTQTPSHQVTQMGQEVILRCVPISNHLYFYWYRQILGQKVEFLVSFYNNEISEKSEIFDDQFSVERPDGSNFTLKIRSTKLEDSAMYFCATTRDSSSYEQYFGPGTRLTVT.

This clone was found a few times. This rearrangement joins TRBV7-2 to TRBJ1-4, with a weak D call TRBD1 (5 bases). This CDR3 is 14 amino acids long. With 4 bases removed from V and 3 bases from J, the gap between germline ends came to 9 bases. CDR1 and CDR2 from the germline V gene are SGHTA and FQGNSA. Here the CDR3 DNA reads TGTGCCAGCAGCTATCAGGGATCTAATGAAAAACTGTTTTTT. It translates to CASSYQGSNEKLFF.

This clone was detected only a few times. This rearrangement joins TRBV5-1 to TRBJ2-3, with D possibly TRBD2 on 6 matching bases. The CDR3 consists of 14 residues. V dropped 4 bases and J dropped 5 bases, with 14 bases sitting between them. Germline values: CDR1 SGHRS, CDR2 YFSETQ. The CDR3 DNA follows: TGCGCCAGCAGCCACGGAGGGCCCAAAGATACGCAGTATTTT. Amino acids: CASSHGGPKDTQYF.

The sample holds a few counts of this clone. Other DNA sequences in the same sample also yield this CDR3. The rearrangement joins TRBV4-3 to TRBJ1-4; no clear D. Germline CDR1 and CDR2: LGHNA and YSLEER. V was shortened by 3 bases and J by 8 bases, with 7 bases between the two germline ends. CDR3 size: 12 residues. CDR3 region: CASSQVREKLFF. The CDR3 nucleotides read TGCGCCAGCAGCCAGGTTAGAGAAAAACTGTTTTTT.

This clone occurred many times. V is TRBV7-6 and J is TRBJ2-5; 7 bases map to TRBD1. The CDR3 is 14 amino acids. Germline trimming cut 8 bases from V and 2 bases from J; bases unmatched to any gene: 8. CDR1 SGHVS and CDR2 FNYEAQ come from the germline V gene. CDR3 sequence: CASGRQDRQETQYF. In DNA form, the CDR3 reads TGTGCCAGCGGCAGGCAGGACAGGCAAGAGACCCAGTACTTC.

CDR3 sequence reads: CASSLSGYEQYF. The DNA for the CDR3 is TGTGCCAGCAGCCTTAGCGGTTACGAGCAGTACTTC. The chain couples TRBV9 to TRBJ2-7, with a tentative D call TRBD2 (6 bases). The V end was cut by 4 bases, the J end by 4 bases, with 9 bases between. This CDR3 is 12 amino acids long. Germline V gene sequence: CDR1 SGDLS, CDR2 YYNGEE.

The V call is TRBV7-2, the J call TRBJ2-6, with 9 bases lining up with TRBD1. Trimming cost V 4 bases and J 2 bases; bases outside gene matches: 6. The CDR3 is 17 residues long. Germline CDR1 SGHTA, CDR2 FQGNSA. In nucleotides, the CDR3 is TGTGCCAGCAGCTCCGGGACAGGGCTGACTGGGGCCAACGTCCTGACTTTC. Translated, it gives CASSSGTGLTGANVLTF.

This CDR3 is CASSAPGVRTDTQYF. CDR3 nucleotide sequence: TGTGCCAGTAGTGCACCCGGGGTGCGGACAGATACGCAGTATTTT. The J gene is TRBJ2-3, the V gene TRBV19; TRBD2 is a possible D gene (5 bases). This CDR3 is 15 amino acids long. Per germline, CDR1 LNHDA and CDR2 SQIVND (reference sequence). Trimming removed 5 bases at V and 3 bases at J, with 15 bases between. The full variable domain, completed using reference TRBV19 and TRBJ2-3, is DGGITQSPKYLFRKEGQNVTLSCEQNLNHDAMYWYRQDPGQGLRLIYYSQIVNDFQKGDIAEGYSVSREKKESFPLTVTSAQKNPTAFYLCASSAPGVRTDTQYFGPGTRLTVL.